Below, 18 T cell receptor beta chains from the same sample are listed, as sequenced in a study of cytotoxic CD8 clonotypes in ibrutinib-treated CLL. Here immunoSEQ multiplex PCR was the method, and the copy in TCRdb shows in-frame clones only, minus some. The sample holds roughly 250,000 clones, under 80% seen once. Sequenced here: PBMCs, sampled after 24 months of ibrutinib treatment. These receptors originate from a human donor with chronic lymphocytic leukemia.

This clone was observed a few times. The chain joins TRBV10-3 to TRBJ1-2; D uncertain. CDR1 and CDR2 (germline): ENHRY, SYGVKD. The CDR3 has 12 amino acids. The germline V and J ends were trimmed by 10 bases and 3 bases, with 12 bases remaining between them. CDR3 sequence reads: CATSGEDYGYTF. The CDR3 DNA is TGTGCCACCTCGGGTGAAGACTATGGCTACACCTTC.

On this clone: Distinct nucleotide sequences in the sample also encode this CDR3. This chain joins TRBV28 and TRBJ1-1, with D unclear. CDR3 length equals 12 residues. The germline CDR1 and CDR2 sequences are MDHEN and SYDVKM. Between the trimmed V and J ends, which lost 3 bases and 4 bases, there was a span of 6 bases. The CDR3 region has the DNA TGTGCCAGCAGTTTGGCCCCCACTGAAGCTTTCTTT. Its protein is CASSLAPTEAFF.

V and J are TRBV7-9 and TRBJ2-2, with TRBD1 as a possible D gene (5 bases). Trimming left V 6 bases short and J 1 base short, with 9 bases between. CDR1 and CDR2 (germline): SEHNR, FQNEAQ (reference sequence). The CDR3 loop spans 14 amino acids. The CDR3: CASRGPGNTGELFF. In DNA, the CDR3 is TGTGCCAGCAGGGGGCCGGGGAACACCGGGGAGCTGTTTTTT.

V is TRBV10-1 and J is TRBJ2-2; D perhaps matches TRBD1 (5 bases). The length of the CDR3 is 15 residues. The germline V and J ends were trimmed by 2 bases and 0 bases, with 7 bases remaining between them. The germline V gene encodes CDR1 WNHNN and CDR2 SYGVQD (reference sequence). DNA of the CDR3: TGCGCCAGCAGTGAGCGGACACCGAACACCGGGGAGCTGTTTTTT. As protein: CASSERTPNTGELFF.

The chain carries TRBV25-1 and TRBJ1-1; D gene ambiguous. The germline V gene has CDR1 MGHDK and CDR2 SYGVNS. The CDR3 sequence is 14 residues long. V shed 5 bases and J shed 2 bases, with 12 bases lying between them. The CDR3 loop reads CASSRPTGNTEAFF. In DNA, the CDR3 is TGTGCCAGCAGTCGCCCCACGGGCAACACTGAAGCTTTCTTT.

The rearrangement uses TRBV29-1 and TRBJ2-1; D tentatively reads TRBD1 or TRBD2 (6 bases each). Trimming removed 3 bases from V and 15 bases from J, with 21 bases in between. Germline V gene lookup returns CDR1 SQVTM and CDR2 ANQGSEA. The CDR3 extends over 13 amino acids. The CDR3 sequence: CSVDFGGSRGGFF. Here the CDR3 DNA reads TGCAGCGTTGATTTCGGGGGCAGTAGGGGTGGGTTCTTC.

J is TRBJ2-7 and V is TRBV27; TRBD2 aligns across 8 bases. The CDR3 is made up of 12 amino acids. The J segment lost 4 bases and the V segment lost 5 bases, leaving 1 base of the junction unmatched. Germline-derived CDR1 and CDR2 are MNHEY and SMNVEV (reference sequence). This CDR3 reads CASSASGYEQYF. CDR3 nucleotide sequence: TGTGCCAGCAGTGCTAGCGGGTACGAGCAGTACTTC.

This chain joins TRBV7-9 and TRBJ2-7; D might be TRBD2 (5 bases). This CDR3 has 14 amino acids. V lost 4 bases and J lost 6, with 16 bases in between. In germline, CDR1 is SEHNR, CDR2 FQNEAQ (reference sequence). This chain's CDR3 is CASSSDFRAAEQYF. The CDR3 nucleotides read TGTGCCAGCAGCTCGGACTTCCGGGCCGCCGAGCAGTACTTC.

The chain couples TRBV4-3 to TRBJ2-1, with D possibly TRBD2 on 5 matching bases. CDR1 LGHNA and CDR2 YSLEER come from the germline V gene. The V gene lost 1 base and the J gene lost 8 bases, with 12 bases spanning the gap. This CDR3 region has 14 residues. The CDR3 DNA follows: TGCGCCAGCAGCCAAGCGCCGGGAAGCGATGAGCAGTTCTTC. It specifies CASSQAPGSDEQFF.

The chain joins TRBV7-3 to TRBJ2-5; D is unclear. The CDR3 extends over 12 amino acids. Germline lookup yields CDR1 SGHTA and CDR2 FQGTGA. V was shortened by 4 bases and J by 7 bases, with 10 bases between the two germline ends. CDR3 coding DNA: TGTGCCAGCAGCTCAGGTGAAGGGACCCAGTACTTC. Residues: CASSSGEGTQYF.

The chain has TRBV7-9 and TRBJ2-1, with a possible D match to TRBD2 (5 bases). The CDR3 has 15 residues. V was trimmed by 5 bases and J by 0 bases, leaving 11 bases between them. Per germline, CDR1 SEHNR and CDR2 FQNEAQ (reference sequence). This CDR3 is CASSPRGSSYNEQFF. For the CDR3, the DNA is TGTGCCAGCAGCCCACGAGGGAGCTCCTACAATGAGCAGTTCTTC.

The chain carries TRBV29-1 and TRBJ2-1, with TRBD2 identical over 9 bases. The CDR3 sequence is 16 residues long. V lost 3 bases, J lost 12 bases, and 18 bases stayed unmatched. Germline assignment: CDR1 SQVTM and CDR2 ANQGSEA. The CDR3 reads CSVDRMGGGLAGLQFF. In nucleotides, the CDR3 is TGCAGCGTTGATCGAATGGGTGGCGGGCTAGCGGGATTGCAGTTCTTC.

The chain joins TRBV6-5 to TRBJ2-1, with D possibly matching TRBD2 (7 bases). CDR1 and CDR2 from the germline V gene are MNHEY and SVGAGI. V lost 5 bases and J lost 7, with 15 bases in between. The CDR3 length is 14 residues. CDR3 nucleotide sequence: TGTGCCAGCAGTCCTATGGGGGGGCGGAATGAGCAGTTCTTC. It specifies CASSPMGGRNEQFF.

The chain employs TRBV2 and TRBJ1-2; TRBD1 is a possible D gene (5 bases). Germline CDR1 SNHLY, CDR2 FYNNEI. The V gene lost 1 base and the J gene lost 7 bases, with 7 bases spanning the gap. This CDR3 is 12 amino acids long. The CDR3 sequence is CASSEVGTGYTF. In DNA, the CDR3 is TGTGCCAGCAGTGAAGTTGGGACTGGCTACACCTTC. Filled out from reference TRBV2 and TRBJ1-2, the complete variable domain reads EPEVTQTPSHQVTQMGQEVILRCVPISNHLYFYWYRQILGQKVEFLVSFYNNEISEKSEIFDDQFSVERPDGSNFTLKIRSTKLEDSAMYFCASSEVGTGYTFGSGTRLTVV.

The CDR3, as DNA: TGTGCCAGCAGTAAACTAGCGGGAATCAACGAGCAGTACTTC. Its protein product is CASSKLAGINEQYF. V and J are TRBV28 and TRBJ2-7, with 10 bases lining up with TRBD2. CDR1 MDHEN and CDR2 SYDVKM come from the germline V gene. V lost 5 bases, J lost 5 bases, and 6 bases stayed unmatched. This CDR3 has 14 amino acids.

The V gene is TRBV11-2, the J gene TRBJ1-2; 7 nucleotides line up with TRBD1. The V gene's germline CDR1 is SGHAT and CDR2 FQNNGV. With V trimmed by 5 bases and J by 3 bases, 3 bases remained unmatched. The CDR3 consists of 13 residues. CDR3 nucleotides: TGTGCCAGCAGCCCCGACAGGGACTATGGCTACACCTTC. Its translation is CASSPDRDYGYTF.

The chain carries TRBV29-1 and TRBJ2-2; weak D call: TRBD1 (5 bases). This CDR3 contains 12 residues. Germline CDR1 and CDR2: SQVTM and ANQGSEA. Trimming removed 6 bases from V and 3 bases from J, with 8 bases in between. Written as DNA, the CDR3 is TGCAGCGTCGGACAAGACACCGGGGAGCTGTTTTTT. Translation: CSVGQDTGELFF.

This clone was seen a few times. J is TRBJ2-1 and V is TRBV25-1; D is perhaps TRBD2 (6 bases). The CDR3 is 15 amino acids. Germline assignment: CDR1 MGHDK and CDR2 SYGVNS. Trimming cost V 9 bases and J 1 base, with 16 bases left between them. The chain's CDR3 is CASSLAPTSYNEQFF. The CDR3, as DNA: TGTGCCAGTAGTCTAGCGCCTACTTCCTACAATGAGCAGTTCTTC. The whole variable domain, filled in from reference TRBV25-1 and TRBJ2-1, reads EADIYQTPRYLVIGTGKKITLECSQTMGHDKMYWYQQDPGMELHLIHYSYGVNSTEKGDLSSESTVSRIRTEHFPLTLESARPSHTSQYLCASSLAPTSYNEQFFGPGTRLTVL.